The 19 T cell receptor beta chains below all came from one sample that was sequenced in a study of human T cells and chemical hapten exposure. TCRdb processed the 5' RACE reads anew with MiXCR; each CDR3 protein has one entry. The table shows tens of thousands of distinct CDR3 sequences, with less than 9.5% occurring only once. Blood, whole and unfractionated, served as the source for total RNA extraction. These receptors originate from a male donor in good health.

This clonotype was seen just once. V is TRBV4-1 and J is TRBJ1-1, with 7 bases fitting TRBD1. The CDR3 sequence is 14 residues long. Germline loops: CDR1 MGHRA, CDR2 YSYEKL. With V trimmed by 3 bases and J by 4 bases, 5 bases remained unmatched. CDR3 protein: CASSQNRGGTEAFF. For the CDR3, the DNA is TGCGCCAGCAGCCAGAACAGGGGCGGCACTGAAGCTTTCTTT.

The chain uses TRBV10-3 and TRBJ2-5; 8 bases are a match to TRBD1. This CDR3 spans 16 amino acids. The trim removed 3 bases at V and 4 bases at J, leaving 10 bases unmatched. The germline CDR1 and CDR2 sequences are ENHRY and SYGVKD. The CDR3 DNA reads TGTGCCATCAGTGATCCAGACAGGGGAGTACGAGAGACCCAGTACTTC. Amino acids: CAISDPDRGVRETQYF.

The rearrangement links TRBV6-5 to TRBJ1-2; D not certain. CDR3 size: 15 residues. Per the germline V gene, CDR1 is MNHEY and CDR2 is SVGAGI. V was pared by 3 bases and J by 2 bases, with 13 bases between. The CDR3 region is CASSYVEPGNYGYTF. The CDR3 nucleotides read TGTGCCAGCAGTTATGTGGAACCGGGCAACTATGGCTACACCTTC.

Of note for this clonotype: A junction end diverges from the germline sequence, so it may reflect a read error. The rearrangement uses TRBV5-4 and TRBJ2-7, with D tentatively TRBD1 or TRBD2 (5 bases each). The CDR3 contains 15 residues. Germline loops: CDR1 SGHNT, CDR2 YYREEE (reference sequence). In DNA form, the CDR3 reads TGTGCCAGCAGCTTGTATTTAGAGGGGTCCTCCGAGCAGTACTTC. This encodes CASSLYLEGSSEQYF.

This clonotype was observed at least ten times. The V and J genes are TRBV7-2 and TRBJ2-3; the match to TRBD2 covers 7 bases. Per the germline V gene, CDR1 is SGHTA and CDR2 is FQGNSA. The J segment lost 0 bases and the V segment lost 1 base, leaving 7 bases of the junction unmatched. The CDR3 runs 17 residues. Here the CDR3 DNA reads TGTGCCAGCAGCTTAGTCCCTACTAGCGATAGCACAGATACGCAGTATTTT. Its protein product is CASSLVPTSDSTDTQYF.

The J gene is TRBJ1-5, the V gene TRBV20-1; no clear D. The V gene's germline CDR1 is DFQATT and CDR2 SNEGSKA (reference sequence). CDR3 length: 14 residues. The V end lost 3 bases, the J end lost 0 bases, and 9 bases lay between the germline ends. CDR3 amino acids: CSARGRYSNQPQHF. In DNA, the CDR3 is TGCAGTGCTAGGGGCCGCTATAGCAATCAGCCCCAGCATTTT.

This clonotype was detected only a few times. The chain has TRBV12-3 or TRBV12-4 and TRBJ2-7; D unclear. This CDR3 comprises 12 residues. Trimming took 3 bases from V and 4 from J, leaving 7 bases between them. In DNA form, the CDR3 reads TGTGCCAGCAGTTTGTCCAAATACGAGCAGTACTTC. Translated, it gives CASSLSKYEQYF.

This clonotype was seen many times. V gene TRBV6-2 or TRBV6-3 combines with J gene TRBJ2-1, with D hard to call. Trimming stripped 6 bases from V and 4 bases from J, with 7 bases between. This CDR3 has 12 residues. Germline V gene sequence: CDR1 MNHEY, CDR2 SVGEGT. CDR3 in amino acids: CASSPSYNEQFF. The CDR3 DNA reads TGTGCCAGCAGCCCCAGTTACAATGAGCAGTTCTTC.

This clonotype turned up a few times. The chain links TRBV6-1 to TRBJ1-5, with a possible D match to TRBD1 (6 bases). Trimming removed 4 bases from V and 0 bases from J, with 10 bases in between. CDR3 length: 15 residues. Germline CDR1 MNHNS, CDR2 SASEGT. The CDR3 bases are TGTGCCAGCAGTGTAGGGGGTTATAGCAATCAGCCCCAGCATTTT. Its protein is CASSVGGYSNQPQHF.

The chain links TRBV15 to TRBJ2-7, with D uncertain. V shed 0 bases and J shed 2 bases, with 8 bases lying between them. Germline values: CDR1 LNHNV, CDR2 YYDKDF (reference sequence). This CDR3 spans 14 amino acids. CDR3 in amino acids: CATSRDRQPYEQYF. The CDR3 coding sequence is TGTGCCACCAGCAGAGACCGGCAACCCTACGAGCAGTACTTC.

This clonotype was recorded many times. The DNA for the CDR3 is TGTGCCAGCAGCGCCGCGACTATGGAAAAACTGTTTTTT. It is translated as CASSAATMEKLFF. The chain uses TRBV7-9 and TRBJ1-4; unclear D gene. Trimming shortened V by 5 bases and J by 8 bases, and 12 bases separated the two germline ends. The germline CDR1 and CDR2 sequences are SEHNR and FQNEAQ (reference sequence). The CDR3 consists of 13 residues. The variable domain in full, with the rest retrieved from reference TRBV7-9 and TRBJ1-4, is DTGVSQNPRHKITKRGQNVTFRCDPISEHNRLYWYRQTLGQGPEFLTYFQNEAQLEKSRLLSDRFSAERPKGSFSTLEIQRTEQGDSAMYLCASSAATMEKLFFGSGTQLSVL.

The chain is built from TRBV12-3 or TRBV12-4 and TRBJ1-2; D gene ambiguous. Trimming took off 5 bases at V and 4 bases at J, with 14 bases between the two ends. The CDR3 is 14 residues long. Written as DNA, the CDR3 is TGTGCCAGCAGTACTGGCCCGGAACCCTATGGCTACACCTTC. Its protein product is CASSTGPEPYGYTF.

This clonotype was counted ten times or more. The CDR3 reads CASSQDRLLNTEAFF. CDR3 nucleotide sequence: TGCGCCAGCAGCCAAGATCGGCTGCTGAACACTGAAGCTTTCTTT. The rearrangement joins TRBV4-3 to TRBJ1-1; D is unclear. This CDR3 comprises 15 residues. V lost 0 bases, J lost 0 bases, and 8 bases lay in between. CDR1 is LGHNA and CDR2 is YSLEER in the germline V gene.

This clonotype was counted a few times. The chain links TRBV6-2 or TRBV6-3 to TRBJ1-1; TRBD1 is a possible D gene (5 bases). CDR1 and CDR2 from the germline V gene are MNHEY and SVGEGT. The ends were cut back, 2 bases at V and 1 base at J, with 8 bases in the middle. The CDR3 is 14 amino acids. The CDR3 DNA reads TGTGCCAGCAGTTACGACAGTGAGAACACTGAAGCTTTCTTT. As protein: CASSYDSENTEAFF.

This chain uses TRBV4-2 with TRBJ2-1; perhaps TRBD2 as D (6 bases). Trimming took 0 bases from V and 5 from J, leaving 11 bases between them. This CDR3 contains 15 residues. Looked up from germline, CDR1 is LGHNA and CDR2 is YNFKEQ. The CDR3 spells CASSQEAGGNNEQFF. As DNA, the CDR3 is TGTGCCAGCAGCCAAGAGGCAGGCGGGAACAATGAGCAGTTCTTC.

In this sample, this clonotype turned up a few times. V is TRBV12-3 or TRBV12-4 and J is TRBJ2-1, with 13 bases matching TRBD2. V shed 1 base, J shed 1 base, and the junction held 7 bases outside the gene matches. CDR3 length equals 19 residues. The CDR3 loop reads CASSLGTSGRGRSYNEQFF. The CDR3 nucleotides read TGTGCCAGCAGTTTAGGGACTAGCGGGAGAGGGCGATCCTACAATGAGCAGTTCTTC.

The table lists this clonotype with a few counts. This chain links TRBV20-1 with TRBJ2-6; D unresolved. Germline V gene lookup returns CDR1 DFQATT and CDR2 SNEGSKA (reference sequence). This CDR3 is 16 amino acids long. Between the trimmed V and J ends, which lost 1 base and 0 bases, there was a span of 10 bases. The DNA for the CDR3 is TGCAGTGCTAGAGTTCACGGCGGCTCTGGGGCCAACGTCCTGACTTTC. Amino acids: CSARVHGGSGANVLTF.

This clonotype was observed at least ten times. The chain couples TRBV24-1 to TRBJ2-1, with TRBD2 as a possible D gene (5 bases). The germline V gene encodes CDR1 KGHDR and CDR2 SFDVKD. The length of the CDR3 is 12 residues. The germline V and J ends were trimmed by 7 bases and 9 bases, with 12 bases remaining between them. CDR3 DNA sequence: TGTGCCACCAGCGGGTCCCGGGGTGAGCAGTTCTTC. Amino acids: CATSGSRGEQFF.

This clonotype was found many times. The chain recombines TRBV5-1 with TRBJ1-5; 8 bases align to TRBD1. V trimming: 5 bases; J trimming: 11 bases; junction bases outside the gene matches: 15. The CDR3 totals 15 residues. CDR1 is SGHRS and CDR2 is YFSETQ in the germline V gene. Here the CDR3 DNA reads TGCGCCAGCAGACCCGGGACAGGTGTTCTTTCAGCCCAGCATTTT. Translation: CASRPGTGVLSAQHF.